Described below is a single T cell receptor beta chain sequence and its context. Its antigen is currently unknown. Here immunoSEQ multiplex PCR was the method, and the copy in TCRdb shows in-frame clones only, minus some. This sample carries 110,000 or so clones, 85% to 90% of them seen once, and the ten largest clones take roughly 2.2%. The data were taken from a study of cytomegalovirus exposure and HLA in healthy donors. Overall study: In a later analysis, the roughly 120 validation repertoires were reported to have used the same platform as the 550 to 850 first-cohort repertoires. General study findings and limits: The investigators catalogued 150 to 200 TCR beta chains as cytomegalovirus-associated. Reported results showed that the classifier diagnosed cytomegalovirus status with high specificity and sensitivity.

V was cut by 0 bases and J by 6 bases, with 12 bases left in between. The CDR3 contains 15 residues. From germline, CDR1 is SGDLS and CDR2 YYNGEE. This TCR derives from a woman aged 18-29 years in good health and CMV-seronegative. Sequencing used PBMCs. This rearrangement joins TRBV9 to TRBJ1-4, with a possible D match to TRBD1 (5 bases). For the CDR3, the DNA is TGTGCCAGCAGCGTAGCGGGGGATGGATATGAAAAACTGTTTTTT. Its protein product is CASSVAGDGYEKLFF.